These 15 T cell receptor beta chains originate from one sample sequenced in a study of vaccination effects on CD4 cells after COVID-19. Viral peptide pool expansion of antigen-specific CD4+ T cells preceded sequencing in the ViraFEST assay. After around nine days in culture, the CD4+ T cells were isolated. Documented for the person is a PCR-confirmed SARS-CoV-2 infection occurring between March and December 2020. No antigen has been identified for these receptors. Measured with immunoSEQ multiplex PCR; TCRdb has only the in-frame clones, and not every one. The data show around 47,000 clones, about 75% seen once. This material consisted of CD4+ T cells from PBMCs cultured with a peptide pool, taken before COVID-19 vaccination. Receptor source: a human donor who had a prior SARS-CoV-2 infection.

The rearrangement joins TRBV30 to TRBJ2-6, with 7 bases lining up with TRBD1. The CDR3 is 16 amino acids. V trimming: 4 bases; J trimming: 8 bases; junction bases outside the gene matches: 14. Germline CDR1 reads GTSNPN; CDR2 reads SVGIG (reference sequence). The CDR3 is CAWKVTGASLPNVLTF. The CDR3 region has the DNA TGTGCCTGGAAGGTCACAGGGGCGTCTTTACCCAACGTCCTGACTTTC.

This clone is labeled medium-sized. The DNA of the CDR3 is TGTGCCAGCAGTGAATCTGCGCTGTCAGGGAACACCGGGGAGCTGTTTTTT. Its protein product is CASSESALSGNTGELFF. V usage is TRBV6-1 and J usage is TRBJ2-2; D ambiguous. The germline CDR1 and CDR2 sequences are MNHNS and SASEGT. Between the trimmed V and J ends, which lost 2 bases and 1 base, there was a span of 14 bases. CDR3 length equals 17 residues.

The rearrangement links TRBV10-3 to TRBJ2-1; D is undetermined. This CDR3 has 14 amino acids. From germline, CDR1 is ENHRY and CDR2 SYGVKD. The ends were cut back, 3 bases at V and 0 bases at J, with 6 bases in the middle. The CDR3 DNA sequence: TGTGCCATCAGTGACAGGACCTCCTACAATGAGCAGTTCTTC. Protein product: CAISDRTSYNEQFF.

This chain uses TRBV2 with TRBJ2-5, with D possibly called TRBD1 or TRBD2 (5 bases each). Germline V gene data show CDR1 as SNHLY and CDR2 as FYNNEI. With 6 bases removed from V and 2 bases from J, the gap between germline ends came to 16 bases. This CDR3 spans 15 amino acids. The CDR3 DNA is TGTGCCAGCAGCTGGGACCGAGATCTACAAGAGACCCAGTACTTC. It translates to CASSWDRDLQETQYF.

This clone was seen a few times. The genes are TRBV5-1 and TRBJ2-1, with 11 bases that match TRBD2. Per germline, CDR1 SGHRS and CDR2 YFSETQ. CDR3 length equals 19 residues. V lost 0 bases, J lost 10 bases, and 18 bases stayed unmatched. CDR3 nucleotide sequence: TGCGCCAGCAGCTTGGCGGGCAGGGGCGAACTAGCGGGAGATCAGGAGCAGTTCTTC. Translation gives CASSLAGRGELAGDQEQFF.

Note on this clone: Germline and junction disagree at one end, which may indicate a read error. The chain couples TRBV5-1 to TRBJ1-3; D uncertain. The CDR3 is made up of 13 amino acids. Germline V CDR1 and CDR2: SGHRS, YFSETQ. The CDR3 region is CASSFGSGDTIYF. As DNA, the CDR3 is TGCGCCAGCAGTTTTGGCTCTGGAGACACCATATATTTT.

The chain is built from TRBV5-4 and TRBJ2-7; D gene unclear. Per germline, CDR1 SGHNT and CDR2 YYREEE (reference sequence). The CDR3 runs 13 residues. V was clipped by 0 bases and J by 3 bases, with 7 bases between them. The CDR3 sequence is CASSLGQNYEQYF. The CDR3 nucleotides read TGTGCCAGCAGCTTGGGCCAGAACTACGAGCAGTACTTC.

The chain employs TRBV5-4 and TRBJ2-5; possibly TRBD2 for D (6 bases). The germline V and J ends were trimmed by 3 bases and 2 bases, with 14 bases remaining between them. The CDR3 spans 15 residues. In germline, CDR1 is SGHNT, CDR2 YYREEE (reference sequence). The CDR3 loop reads CASSSRRDLQETQYF. Written as DNA, the CDR3 is TGTGCCAGCAGCTCGCGGCGGGACTTACAAGAGACCCAGTACTTC.

The V and J genes are TRBV2 and TRBJ2-1, with D hard to call. Germline-derived CDR1 and CDR2 are SNHLY and FYNNEI. With 6 bases removed from V and 8 bases from J, the gap between germline ends came to 14 bases. The CDR3 contains 13 residues. The CDR3 region has the DNA TGTGCCAGCAGCTCCTTATTAGCCCATGAGCAGTTCTTC. Translated: CASSSLLAHEQFF.

This chain links TRBV7-8 with TRBJ1-3; TRBD1 is a possible D gene (5 bases). Trimming stripped 5 bases from V and 0 bases from J, with 14 bases between. This CDR3 contains 16 residues. The germline CDR1 and CDR2 sequences are SGHVS and FQNEAQ. The CDR3 DNA reads as TGTGCCAGCAGCGGGAAGACGGGACTCTCTGGAAACACCATATATTTT. Translation gives CASSGKTGLSGNTIYF.

The genes are TRBV7-9 and TRBJ2-7, with no clear D. Germline-derived CDR1 and CDR2 are SEHNR and FQNEAQ (reference sequence). Trimming removed 5 bases at V and 2 bases at J, with 10 bases between. CDR3 size: 13 residues. The CDR3: CASSPRGPYEQYF. The DNA of the CDR3 is TGTGCCAGCAGCCCCCGCGGACCCTACGAGCAGTACTTC.

CDR3 nucleotides: TGTGCCAGCAGCGTAGCAGGGGCGCAGGGACACAATGAGCAGTTCTTC. This gives the protein CASSVAGAQGHNEQFF. This sequence joins TRBV9 and TRBJ2-1, with D possibly being TRBD1 (6 bases). The CDR3 loop spans 16 amino acids. The ends were cut back, 0 bases at V and 5 bases at J, with 15 bases in the middle. Germline V CDR1 and CDR2: SGDLS, YYNGEE.

The rearrangement links TRBV11-2 to TRBJ2-7; D possibly corresponds to TRBD1 (5 bases). The V gene lost 1 base and the J gene lost 4 bases, with 14 bases spanning the gap. The CDR3 extends over 15 amino acids. The germline V gene encodes CDR1 SGHAT and CDR2 FQNNGV. CDR3 sequence: CASSLGTRLVYEQYF. In DNA, the CDR3 is TGTGCCAGCAGCTTAGGGACAAGGCTTGTTTACGAGCAGTACTTC.

V and J are TRBV15 and TRBJ2-2; the match to TRBD1 covers 8 bases. Trimming took 0 bases from V and 6 from J; bases not matched to a gene: 3. This CDR3 has 15 residues. The germline gives CDR1 LNHNV, CDR2 YYDKDF (reference sequence). CDR3 nucleotides: TGTGCCACCAGCAGAGAACAGGGGGATGCCGGGGAGCTGTTTTTT. It specifies CATSREQGDAGELFF. The variable domain in full, with the rest retrieved from reference TRBV15 and TRBJ2-2, is DAMVIQNPRYQVTQFGKPVTLSCSQTLNHNVMYWYQQKSSQAPKLLFHYYDKDFNNEADTPDNFQSRRPNTSFCFLDIRSPGLGDTAMYLCATSREQGDAGELFFGEGSRLTVL.

This chain connects TRBV2 to TRBJ1-4, with no clear D. V was cut by 7 bases and J by 4 bases, with 22 bases left in between. There are 17 residues in the CDR3. Germline V lookup: CDR1 SNHLY, CDR2 FYNNEI. The CDR3 DNA is TGTGCCAGCACCGAGGATCGGGGTTTTACCGTTAATGAAAAACTGTTTTTT. This encodes CASTEDRGFTVNEKLFF.